The clone carrying this T cell receptor (beta chain) was observed at least ten times. The antigen is undetermined. The germline gives CDR1 SEHNR, CDR2 FQNEAQ (reference sequence). Trimming shortened V by 3 bases and J by 0 bases, and 6 bases separated the two germline ends. The CDR3 is made up of 13 amino acids. This entry belongs to a study of spatial heterogeneity in lung cancer. The overall study: Sequencing consistently turned up more beta-chain sequences than alpha-chain sequences. Findings of the study overall: Tracking of tumor mutation counts was seen in expanded intratumoral alpha and beta TCR counts.

Every TCR cDNA molecule bore its own unique molecular identifier. TCRdb reanalysed the 5' RACE reads using MiXCR and keeps one entry per CDR3 protein. This sample yields nearly 25,000 distinct CDR3 sequences, of which roughly 8.3% are seen a single time; roughly 8% belongs to the top ten. Time point defined: sample taken at primary tumor resection. Patients with untreated early-stage non-small cell lung cancer, numbering approximately 79, were the donors. In each case, whole RNA from tumor, nontumor lung or frozen PBMC was sequenced unsorted. This TCR derives from a male donor with early-stage non-small cell lung cancer. Specimen: lung tumor tissue, collected at surgery. V and J are TRBV7-9 and TRBJ2-7, with a possible D match to TRBD1 (6 bases). The DNA for the CDR3 is TGTGCCAGCAGCTTGGACAGCTCCTACGAGCAGTACTTC. Amino acid sequence: CASSLDSSYEQYF.